This T cell receptor (beta chain) was sequenced during a study of CD8+ T cells in alopecia areata. The authors extracted RNA and reverse transcribed it into cDNA as the sequencing template. Libraries were prepared by immunoSEQ multiplex PCR; TCRdb keeps only in-frame clonotypes and omits some of them. The repertoire holds roughly 100,000 clones, with about 60% as singletons. Researchers picked out CD4+ and CD8+ T cells from PBMCs by sorting. On this clone: At one boundary the junction diverges from the germline segment, which might be a read error.

This clonotype was sampled from a human donor in good health. The specimen sequenced was CD4+ T cells sorted from blood.

The CDR3 bases are TGCGCCAGCAGCTTCGGAACGGGAACGACGCCTGAGGCTTTCTTT. Amino acid sequence: CASSFGTGTTPEAFF. The rearrangement uses TRBV5-1 and TRBJ1-1; D not certain. Germline values: CDR1 SGHRS, CDR2 YFSETQ. The CDR3 length is 15 residues.